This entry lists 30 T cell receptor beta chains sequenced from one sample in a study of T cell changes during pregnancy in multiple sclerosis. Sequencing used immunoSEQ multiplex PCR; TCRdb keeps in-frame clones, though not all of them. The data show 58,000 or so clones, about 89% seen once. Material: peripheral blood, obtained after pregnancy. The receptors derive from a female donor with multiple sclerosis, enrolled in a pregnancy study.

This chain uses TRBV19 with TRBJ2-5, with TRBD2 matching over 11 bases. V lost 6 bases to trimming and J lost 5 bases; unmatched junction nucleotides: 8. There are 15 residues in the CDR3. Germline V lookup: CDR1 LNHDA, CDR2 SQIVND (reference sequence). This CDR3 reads CASRPTSGVGETQYF. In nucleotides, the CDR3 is TGTGCCAGTAGACCGACTAGCGGGGTGGGGGAGACCCAGTACTTC.

CDR3 loop: CASSPSGDEKLFF. CDR3 coding DNA: TGTGCCAGCTCACCGTCGGGGGATGAAAAACTGTTTTTT. The V call is TRBV18, the J call TRBJ1-4; perhaps TRBD1 as D (5 bases). CDR3 length: 13 amino acids. CDR1 KGHSH and CDR2 LQKENI come from the germline V gene. Trimming removed 3 bases at V and 6 bases at J, with 8 bases between.

The CDR3 DNA follows: TGTGCCAGCAGCTGGACAGGGGGAGCTAATGAAAAACTGTTTTTT. Protein product: CASSWTGGANEKLFF. The chain joins TRBV7-6 to TRBJ1-4, with 10 bases fitting TRBD1. CDR3 length equals 15 residues. CDR1 is SGHVS, CDR2 FNYEAQ, per germline. The ends lost 4 bases at V and 3 bases at J; junction bases unmatched: 2.

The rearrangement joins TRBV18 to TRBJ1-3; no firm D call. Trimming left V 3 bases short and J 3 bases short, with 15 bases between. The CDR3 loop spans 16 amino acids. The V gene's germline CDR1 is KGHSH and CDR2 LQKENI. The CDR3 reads CASSPDGSPFGNTIYF. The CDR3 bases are TGTGCCAGCTCACCGGACGGGAGTCCCTTTGGAAACACCATATATTTT.

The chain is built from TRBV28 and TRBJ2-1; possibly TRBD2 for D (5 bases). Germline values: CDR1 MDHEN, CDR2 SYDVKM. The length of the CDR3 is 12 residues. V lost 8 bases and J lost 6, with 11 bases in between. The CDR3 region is CASRERLNEQFF. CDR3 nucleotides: TGTGCCAGCCGGGAAAGACTCAATGAGCAGTTCTTC.

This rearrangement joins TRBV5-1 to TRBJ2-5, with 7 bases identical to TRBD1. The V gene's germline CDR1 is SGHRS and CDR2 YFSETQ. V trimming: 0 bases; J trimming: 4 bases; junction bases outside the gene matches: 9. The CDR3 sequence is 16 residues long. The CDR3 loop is CASSLVLGQVGETQYF. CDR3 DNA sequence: TGCGCCAGCAGCTTGGTACTTGGACAGGTAGGAGAGACCCAGTACTTC. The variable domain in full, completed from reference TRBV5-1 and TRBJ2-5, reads KAGVTQTPRYLIKTRGQQVTLSCSPISGHRSVSWYQQTPGQGLQFLFEYFSETQRNKGNFPGRFSGRQFSNSRSEMNVSTLELGDSALYLCASSLVLGQVGETQYFGPGTRLLVL.

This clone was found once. CDR3: CASSEPGQGEGYTF. The CDR3 DNA sequence: TGTGCCAGCAGTGAACCGGGACAGGGGGAAGGCTACACCTTC. The chain joins TRBV6-1 to TRBJ1-2; 11 bases align to TRBD1. The junction had 4 bases not matched to a gene; V was cut back by 2 bases and J by 8 bases. CDR1 MNHNS and CDR2 SASEGT come from the germline V gene. The CDR3 spans 14 residues.

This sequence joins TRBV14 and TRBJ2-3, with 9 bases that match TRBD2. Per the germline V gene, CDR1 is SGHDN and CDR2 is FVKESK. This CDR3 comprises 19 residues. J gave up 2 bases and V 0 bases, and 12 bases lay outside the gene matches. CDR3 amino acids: CASSQDLNPLAGHTDTQYF. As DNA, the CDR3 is TGTGCCAGCAGCCAAGACCTCAACCCACTAGCGGGCCACACAGATACGCAGTATTTT.

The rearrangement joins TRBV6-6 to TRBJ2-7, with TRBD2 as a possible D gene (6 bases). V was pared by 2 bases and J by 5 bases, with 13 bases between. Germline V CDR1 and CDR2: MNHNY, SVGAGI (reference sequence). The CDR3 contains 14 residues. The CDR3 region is CASSYGRGTDEQYF. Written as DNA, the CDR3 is TGTGCCAGCAGTTACGGGCGGGGAACGGACGAGCAGTACTTC.

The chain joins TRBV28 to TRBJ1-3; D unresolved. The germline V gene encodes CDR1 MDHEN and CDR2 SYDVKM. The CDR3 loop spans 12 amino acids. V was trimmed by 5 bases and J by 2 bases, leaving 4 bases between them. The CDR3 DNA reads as TGTGCCAGCAGTGTAACTGGAAACACCATATATTTT. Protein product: CASSVTGNTIYF.

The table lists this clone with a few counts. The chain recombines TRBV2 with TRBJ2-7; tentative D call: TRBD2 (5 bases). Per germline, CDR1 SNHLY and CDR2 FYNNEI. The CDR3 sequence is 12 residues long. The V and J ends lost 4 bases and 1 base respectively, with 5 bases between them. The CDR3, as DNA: TGTGCCAGCAGTGGACTATCCTACGAGCAGTACTTC. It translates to CASSGLSYEQYF.

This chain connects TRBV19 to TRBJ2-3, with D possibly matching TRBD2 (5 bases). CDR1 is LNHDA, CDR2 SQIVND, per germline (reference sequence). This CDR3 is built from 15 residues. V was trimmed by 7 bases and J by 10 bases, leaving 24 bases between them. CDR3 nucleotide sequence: TGTGCCAGTATGGGAAGAGCGGCCACACAAGGAGCGCAGTATTTT. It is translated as CASMGRAATQGAQYF.

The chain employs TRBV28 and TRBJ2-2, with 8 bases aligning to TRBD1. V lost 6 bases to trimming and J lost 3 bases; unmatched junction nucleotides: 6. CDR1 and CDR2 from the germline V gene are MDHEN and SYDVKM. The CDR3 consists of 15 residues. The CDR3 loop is CASSQGATDTGELFF. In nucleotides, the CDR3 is TGTGCCAGCAGCCAGGGGGCTACAGACACCGGGGAGCTGTTTTTT.

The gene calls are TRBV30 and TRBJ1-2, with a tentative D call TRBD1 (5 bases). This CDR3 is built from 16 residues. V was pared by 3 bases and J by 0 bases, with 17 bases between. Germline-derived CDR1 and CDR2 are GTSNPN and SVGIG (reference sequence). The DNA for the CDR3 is TGTGCCTGGAGCAAAGTCTCGGGACTGACTAACTATGGCTACACCTTC. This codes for CAWSKVSGLTNYGYTF.

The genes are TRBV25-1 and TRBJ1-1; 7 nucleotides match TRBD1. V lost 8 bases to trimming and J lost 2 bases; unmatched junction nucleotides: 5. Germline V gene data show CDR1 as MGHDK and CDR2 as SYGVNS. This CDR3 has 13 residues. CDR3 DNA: TGTGCCAGCCTAAGACAGGGAAACACTGAAGCTTTCTTT. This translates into CASLRQGNTEAFF.

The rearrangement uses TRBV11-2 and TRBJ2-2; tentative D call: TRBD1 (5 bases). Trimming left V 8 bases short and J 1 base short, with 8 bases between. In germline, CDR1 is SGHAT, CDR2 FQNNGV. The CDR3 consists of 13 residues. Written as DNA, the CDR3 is TGTGCCAGCCAAAGGGGGAACACCGGGGAGCTGTTTTTT. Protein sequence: CASQRGNTGELFF.

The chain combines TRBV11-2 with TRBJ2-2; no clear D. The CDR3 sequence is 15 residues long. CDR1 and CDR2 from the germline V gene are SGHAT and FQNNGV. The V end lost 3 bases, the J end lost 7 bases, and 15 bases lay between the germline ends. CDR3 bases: TGTGCCAGCAGCTTGTCGAAAGCCGGTATCGGGGAGCTGTTTTTT. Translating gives CASSLSKAGIGELFF.

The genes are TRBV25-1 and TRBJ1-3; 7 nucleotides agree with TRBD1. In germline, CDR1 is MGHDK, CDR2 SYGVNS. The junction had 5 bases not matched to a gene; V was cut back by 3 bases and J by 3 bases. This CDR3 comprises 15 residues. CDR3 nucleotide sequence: TGTGCCAGCAGTGATCAGGGGGGATATGGAAACACCATATATTTT. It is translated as CASSDQGGYGNTIYF.

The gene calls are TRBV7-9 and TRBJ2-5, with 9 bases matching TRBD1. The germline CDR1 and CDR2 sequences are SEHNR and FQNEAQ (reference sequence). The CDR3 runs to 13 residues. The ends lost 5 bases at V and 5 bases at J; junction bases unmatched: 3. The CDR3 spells CASSGTGKETQYF. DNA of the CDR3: TGTGCCAGCAGCGGGACAGGGAAGGAGACCCAGTACTTC.

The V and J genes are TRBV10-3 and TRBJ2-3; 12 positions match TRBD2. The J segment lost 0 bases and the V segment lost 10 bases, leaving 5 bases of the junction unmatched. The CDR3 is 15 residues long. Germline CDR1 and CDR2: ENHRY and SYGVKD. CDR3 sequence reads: CATRLAGASTDTQYF. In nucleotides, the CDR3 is TGTGCCACTAGACTAGCGGGGGCTAGCACAGATACGCAGTATTTT.

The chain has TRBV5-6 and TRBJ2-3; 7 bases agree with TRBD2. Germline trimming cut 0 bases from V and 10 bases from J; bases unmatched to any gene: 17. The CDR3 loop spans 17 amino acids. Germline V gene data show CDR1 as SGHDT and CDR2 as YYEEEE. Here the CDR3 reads CASSLGWGGAALLAQYF. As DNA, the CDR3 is TGTGCCAGCAGCTTGGGGTGGGGAGGGGCCGCCCTGTTGGCGCAGTATTTT.

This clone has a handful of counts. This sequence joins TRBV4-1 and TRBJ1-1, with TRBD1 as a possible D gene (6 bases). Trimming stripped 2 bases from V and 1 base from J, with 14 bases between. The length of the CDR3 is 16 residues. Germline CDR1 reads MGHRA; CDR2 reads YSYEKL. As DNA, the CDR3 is TGCGCCAGCAGCCAACTACCGGGACAACCGAACACTGAAGCTTTCTTT. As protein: CASSQLPGQPNTEAFF.

DNA of the CDR3: TGTGCCAGCAGCTCCGACAGGGCAAGGGATTCACCCCTCCACTTT. The encoded protein is CASSSDRARDSPLHF. The chain recombines TRBV9 with TRBJ1-6, with 7 bases aligning to TRBD1. Per the germline V gene, CDR1 is SGDLS and CDR2 is YYNGEE. The V segment lost 4 bases and the J segment 8 bases; nucleotides outside the gene matches: 9. CDR3 length: 15 amino acids.

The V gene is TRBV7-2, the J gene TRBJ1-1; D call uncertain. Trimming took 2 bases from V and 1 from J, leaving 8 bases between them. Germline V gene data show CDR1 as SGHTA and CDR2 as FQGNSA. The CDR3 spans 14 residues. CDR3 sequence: CASSLLGRNTEAFF. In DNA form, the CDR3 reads TGTGCCAGCAGCTTACTGGGGAGGAACACTGAAGCTTTCTTT. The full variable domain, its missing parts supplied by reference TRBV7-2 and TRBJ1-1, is GAGVSQSPSNKVTEKGKDVELRCDPISGHTALYWYRQSLGQGLEFLIYFQGNSAPDKSGLPSDRFSAERTGGSVSTLTIQRTQQEDSAVYLCASSLLGRNTEAFFGQGTRLTVV.

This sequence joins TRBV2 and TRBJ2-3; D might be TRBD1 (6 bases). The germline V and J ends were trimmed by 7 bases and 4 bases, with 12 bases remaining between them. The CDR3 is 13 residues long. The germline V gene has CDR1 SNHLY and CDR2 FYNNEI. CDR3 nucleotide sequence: TGTGCCAGCATCTATGAGGGGGCAGATACGCAGTATTTT. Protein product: CASIYEGADTQYF.

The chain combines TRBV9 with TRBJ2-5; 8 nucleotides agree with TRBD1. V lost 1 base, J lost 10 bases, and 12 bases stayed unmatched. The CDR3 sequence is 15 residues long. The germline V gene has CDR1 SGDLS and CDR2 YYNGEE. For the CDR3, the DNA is TGTGCCAGCAGCGTACGGGACAGGTGGTATGAGGGCCAGTACTTC. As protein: CASSVRDRWYEGQYF.

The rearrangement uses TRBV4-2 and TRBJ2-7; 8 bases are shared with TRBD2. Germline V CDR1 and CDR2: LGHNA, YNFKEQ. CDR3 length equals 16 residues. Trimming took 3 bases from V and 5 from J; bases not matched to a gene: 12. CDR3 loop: CASSHYLPSGSNEQYF. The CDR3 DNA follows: TGTGCCAGCAGCCACTACCTCCCTAGCGGGTCAAACGAGCAGTACTTC.

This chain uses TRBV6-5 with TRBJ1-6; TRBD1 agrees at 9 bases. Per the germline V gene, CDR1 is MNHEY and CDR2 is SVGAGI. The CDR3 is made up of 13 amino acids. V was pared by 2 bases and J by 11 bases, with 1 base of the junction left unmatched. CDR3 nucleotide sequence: TGTGCCAGCAGTTACGACAGGGGGACACCCCTCCACTTT. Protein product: CASSYDRGTPLHF.

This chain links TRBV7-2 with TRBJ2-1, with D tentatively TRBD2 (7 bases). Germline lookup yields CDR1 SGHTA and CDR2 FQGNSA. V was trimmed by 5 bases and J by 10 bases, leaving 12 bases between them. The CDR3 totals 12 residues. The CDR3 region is CASSPSGGEQFF. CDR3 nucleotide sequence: TGTGCCAGCAGCCCCTCGGGGGGCGAGCAGTTCTTC. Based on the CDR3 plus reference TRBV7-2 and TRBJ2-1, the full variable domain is GAGVSQSPSNKVTEKGKDVELRCDPISGHTALYWYRQSLGQGLEFLIYFQGNSAPDKSGLPSDRFSAERTGGSVSTLTIQRTQQEDSAVYLCASSPSGGEQFFGPGTRLTVL.

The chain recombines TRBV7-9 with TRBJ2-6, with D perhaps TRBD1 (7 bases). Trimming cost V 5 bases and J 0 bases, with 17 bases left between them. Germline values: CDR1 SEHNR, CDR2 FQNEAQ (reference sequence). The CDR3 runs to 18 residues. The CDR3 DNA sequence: TGTGCCAGCAGCCTTTGGACAGGACTAACCTCTGGGGCCAACGTCCTGACTTTC. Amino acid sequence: CASSLWTGLTSGANVLTF.